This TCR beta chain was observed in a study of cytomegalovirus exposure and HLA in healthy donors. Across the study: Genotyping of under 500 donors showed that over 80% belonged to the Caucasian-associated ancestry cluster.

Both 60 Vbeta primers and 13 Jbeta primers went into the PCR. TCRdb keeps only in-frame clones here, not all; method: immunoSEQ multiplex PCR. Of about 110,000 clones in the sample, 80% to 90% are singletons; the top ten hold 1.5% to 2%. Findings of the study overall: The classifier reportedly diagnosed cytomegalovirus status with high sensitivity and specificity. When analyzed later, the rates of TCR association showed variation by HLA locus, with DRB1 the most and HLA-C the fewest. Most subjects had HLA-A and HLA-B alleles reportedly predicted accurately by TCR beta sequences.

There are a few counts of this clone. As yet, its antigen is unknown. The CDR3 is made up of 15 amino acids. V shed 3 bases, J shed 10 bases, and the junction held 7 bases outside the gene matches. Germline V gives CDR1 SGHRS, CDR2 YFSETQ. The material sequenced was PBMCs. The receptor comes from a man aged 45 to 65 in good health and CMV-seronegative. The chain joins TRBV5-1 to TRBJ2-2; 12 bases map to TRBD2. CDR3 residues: CASSYSLAGGSELFF. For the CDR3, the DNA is TGCGCCAGCAGCTATTCACTAGCGGGGGGCTCGGAGCTGTTTTTT.